This T cell receptor beta chain stems from a study of PD-1 blockade in classical Hodgkin lymphoma. With no exception, relapse followed autologous stem cell transplantation in all patients, and brentuximab vedotin exposure varied. Complete response, partial response or progressive disease was recorded as best response. Assay used: immunoSEQ multiplex PCR; TCRdb lists only in-frame clones, some missing. The sample comprises some 64,000 clones, around 89% of which are singletons, and approximately 15% rests with the top ten. J was trimmed by 8 bases and V by 5 bases; bases with no gene match: 9. The CDR3 has 13 amino acids. Germline V gene data show CDR1 as SGHRS and CDR2 as YFSETQ.

The TCR originated in a human donor with classical Hodgkin lymphoma. This chain links TRBV5-1 with TRBJ1-2; 7 bases are a match to TRBD1. This specimen consisted of peripheral blood mononuclear cells (PBMCs), obtained at baseline. The CDR3 is CASSSHTGEGYTF. CDR3 nucleotide sequence: TGCGCCAGCAGTTCTCACACAGGGGAAGGCTACACCTTC.